This TCR beta chain appears in the sequencing data of a study of ipilimumab plus nivolumab after autologous stem cell transplantation. Broader study findings: The authors say TCR, Treg and microbiome findings warrant further study.

With V trimmed by 6 bases and J by 2 bases, 5 bases remained unmatched. Germline lookup yields CDR1 MNHNY and CDR2 SVGAGI (reference sequence). CDR3 size: 16 residues. Patients got 3 mg/kg IV nivolumab weeks 1, 4, 7, 10, then biweekly through week 26. Sequencing used immunoSEQ multiplex PCR; TCRdb keeps in-frame clones, though not all of them. The top ten clones hold approximately 0.82% of a sample with about 43,000 clones, nearly 90% of them seen once. For this clone: As yet, its antigen is unknown.

The sequence derives from a male donor with multiple myeloma. The sequences come from PBMCs, collected in a trial of ipilimumab plus nivolumab as post-transplant consolidation. The chain couples TRBV6-6 to TRBJ2-6, with 9 bases that match TRBD1. Written as DNA, the CDR3 is TGTGCCAGCAGCCCCACAGGGGGCGCTGGGGCCAACGTCCTGACTTTC. This gives the protein CASSPTGGAGANVLTF.